These T cell receptor beta chains were read from a single sample in a study of blood T cell repertoires in COVID-19. This table comes from immunoSEQ multiplex PCR, and its TCRdb copy is limited to in-frame clones, with some not included. Among approximately 260,000 clones, approximately 91% were seen once, and the ten largest hold approximately 2.1%. Material: peripheral blood. These receptors came from a middle-aged woman who had recovered from COVID-19. The CDR3 runs from the conserved cysteine through the conserved F or W. Fields, in order: J gene, clone size, V gene, CDR3 protein. A row's size may be missing; if present it is once, few, many or a size class.

TRBJ1-5 | few | TRBV6-2/TRBV6-3 | CASSYDRGSQPQHF
TRBJ1-5 | . | TRBV19 | CASSIGAGNQPQHF
TRBJ2-7 | . | TRBV7-2 | CASSLARGGAEQYF
TRBJ1-2 | . | TRBV6-2/TRBV6-3 | CASSYDGRGPGYGYTF
TRBJ2-5 | . | TRBV19 | CASSTRQAFRVETQYF
TRBJ1-1 | . | TRBV7-2 | CASSAATSSRGLNTEAFF
TRBJ1-2 | . | TRBV25-1 | CASSEGSSGNSGYTF
TRBJ2-7 | . | TRBV27 | CASSPSSGRAGEQYF
TRBJ2-1 | few | TRBV3-1/TRBV3-2 | CASSQDERGERGEQFF
TRBJ1-3 | . | TRBV11-3 | CASSFLRGNSGNTIYF
TRBJ2-1 | . | TRBV4-3 | CASSQVLASIRSYNEQFF
TRBJ2-7 | . | TRBV5-1 | CASSLDRAGDLEQYF
TRBJ1-2 | once | TRBV6-2/TRBV6-3 | CASSYATGRGYTF
TRBJ2-7 | . | TRBV18 | CASSLDRTLNTYEQYF
TRBJ2-2 | . | TRBV6-5 | CASSFRGSGELFF
TRBJ2-7 | . | TRBV5-1 | CASSRLSGYEQYF
TRBJ2-5 | . | TRBV9 | CASSARQGAVGETQYF
TRBJ1-5 | few | TRBV7-2 | CASSQGGGNQPQHF
TRBJ2-5 | . | TRBV4-1 | CASSQDRATGVQETQYF
TRBJ2-7 | . | TRBV18 | CASSPRGGDLMYEQYF
TRBJ2-7 | . | TRBV30 | CAWSDPGYEQYF
TRBJ2-5 | . | TRBV14 | CASPSGEGLGVIETQYF
TRBJ2-5 | . | TRBV3-1/TRBV3-2 | CASSQFTSGPYQETQYF
TRBJ2-3 | . | TRBV9 | CASSALPSAGSTDTQYF
TRBJ1-2 | . | TRBV4-3 | CASSQESLTGGYGYTF
TRBJ1-5 | . | TRBV19 | CASKGPGGNQPQHF
TRBJ2-1 | . | TRBV5-4 | CASSFDPVSSYNEQFF
TRBJ2-5 | . | TRBV29-1 | CSITGGVETQYF
TRBJ2-7 | . | TRBV10-3 | CAISESRDTPEGEQYF
TRBJ2-5 | . | TRBV5-4 | CASSLAGAPPKSKETQYF
TRBJ1-5 | . | TRBV27 | CASSPISGTGGVQPQHF
TRBJ1-5 | . | TRBV9 | CASSVGAGNQPQHF
TRBJ1-1 | once | TRBV18 | CASQRGDTEAFF
TRBJ1-6 | . | TRBV10-1 | CASSTRGSYNSPLHF
TRBJ1-2 | once | TRBV28 | CASSGAGLPLGYTF
TRBJ1-6 | once | TRBV12-5 | CASGSQGNSPLHF
TRBJ2-5 | . | TRBV5-1 | CASRSTGTIGTQYF
TRBJ2-2 | . | TRBV6-1 | CASSEPGLRSTGELFF
TRBJ2-7 | . | TRBV6-5 | CASRPDRSFSYEQYF
TRBJ1-4 | . | TRBV30 | CAWSKGGQGTEKLFF
TRBJ2-5 | . | TRBV12-5 | CASAGTEETQYF
TRBJ2-1 | few | TRBV7-9 | CASSRTGDPLNEQFF
TRBJ1-2 | . | TRBV28 | CASSLSQGANYGYTF
TRBJ2-5 | . | TRBV3-1/TRBV3-2 | CASSQVVAGGPRSETQYF
TRBJ2-6 | . | TRBV6-2/TRBV6-3 | CASSRRRVQSSGANVLTF
TRBJ2-6 | . | TRBV24-1 | CATSPGRELLAGANVLTF
TRBJ2-7 | . | TRBV27 | CASSSLTYEQYF